The 20 T cell receptor beta chains below come from one sample, sequenced in a study of OX40 agonist ivuxolimab in advanced cancers. Libraries were prepared by immunoSEQ multiplex PCR; TCRdb keeps only in-frame clonotypes and omits some of them. The sample has about 62,000 clones; more than 85% are singletons. The starting material was CD4+ or CD8+ T cells sorted from blood, obtained in a trial of the OX40 agonist ivuxolimab. Receptor source: an adult with an advanced solid tumor such as melanoma, head and neck, liver or kidney cancer.

CDR3 nucleotide sequence: TGTGCCAGCAGCCTCGGACTAGATACCGTTCATACGCAGTATTTT. This gives the protein CASSLGLDTVHTQYF. The chain joins TRBV11-2 to TRBJ2-3, with TRBD2 matching over 7 bases. The CDR3 is 15 residues long. From germline, CDR1 is SGHAT and CDR2 FQNNGV. Trimming cost V 5 bases and J 7 bases; bases outside gene matches: 12.

J is TRBJ1-2 and V is TRBV5-1; no definite D call. The V and J ends lost 0 bases and 1 base respectively, with 4 bases between them. The CDR3 sequence is 13 residues long. Germline assignment: CDR1 SGHRS and CDR2 YFSETQ. The CDR3 DNA reads as TGCGCCAGCAGCTTGGGGTATAACTATGGCTACACCTTC. It is translated as CASSLGYNYGYTF.

The chain combines TRBV19 with TRBJ2-7, with 9 bases lining up with TRBD2. V shed 3 bases, J shed 2 bases, and the junction held 5 bases outside the gene matches. This CDR3 has 15 residues. CDR1 and CDR2 (germline): LNHDA, SQIVND (reference sequence). CDR3 nucleotide sequence: TGTGCCAGTAGTATTTCTAGCGGGGCAACCTACGAGCAGTACTTC. This sequence encodes CASSISSGATYEQYF.

The V and J genes are TRBV6-1 and TRBJ2-7; D gene ambiguous. The V gene lost 6 bases and the J gene lost 7 bases, with 10 bases spanning the gap. Germline lookup yields CDR1 MNHNS and CDR2 SASEGT. This CDR3 spans 11 amino acids. The CDR3 loop reads CASRARWEQYF. In DNA, the CDR3 is TGTGCCAGCAGGGCCAGGTGGGAGCAGTACTTC.

The CDR3, as DNA: TGTGCCAGCAGCCCACAGGGGGGAGAGACCCAGTACTTC. Amino acid sequence: CASSPQGGETQYF. The genes are TRBV7-9 and TRBJ2-5, with 8 bases lining up with TRBD1. V shed 5 bases, J shed 4 bases, and the junction held 3 bases outside the gene matches. This CDR3 has 13 amino acids. Germline values: CDR1 SEHNR, CDR2 FQNEAQ (reference sequence).

The chain has TRBV6-6 and TRBJ1-5; D unresolved. Germline V gene sequence: CDR1 MNHNY, CDR2 SVGAGI (reference sequence). Trimming left V 9 bases short and J 1 base short, with 13 bases between. This CDR3 has 14 residues. The CDR3: CASTVRSSNQPQHF. As DNA, the CDR3 is TGTGCCAGTACCGTCCGGTCGAGCAATCAGCCCCAGCATTTT.

Only one count was recorded for this clone. The chain is built from TRBV30 and TRBJ2-7; the D gene is possibly TRBD1 (5 bases). V lost 0 bases and J 6 bases, leaving 12 bases between the germline ends. Germline V gene lookup returns CDR1 GTSNPN and CDR2 SVGIG (reference sequence). This CDR3 contains 13 residues. CDR3 sequence reads: CAWSVLGQGEQYF. The CDR3 coding sequence is TGTGCCTGGAGTGTACTCGGACAAGGCGAGCAGTACTTC.

The rearrangement joins TRBV10-3 to TRBJ2-3; the D is unclear. Per germline, CDR1 ENHRY and CDR2 SYGVKD. This CDR3 has 12 amino acids. V was pared by 5 bases and J by 6 bases, with 9 bases between. Written as DNA, the CDR3 is TGTGCCATCAGTACCCTCTTCGATACGCAGTATTTT. Translating it yields CAISTLFDTQYF.

J is TRBJ1-1 and V is TRBV11-2; 8 bases map to TRBD1. The CDR3 is made up of 13 amino acids. The germline V gene encodes CDR1 SGHAT and CDR2 FQNNGV. Germline trimming cut 2 bases from V and 4 bases from J; bases unmatched to any gene: 0. This CDR3 reads CASSLTGGTEAFF. CDR3 DNA sequence: TGTGCCAGCAGCTTAACAGGGGGCACTGAAGCTTTCTTT. The full variable domain, with the rest looked up from reference TRBV11-2 and TRBJ1-1, is EAGVAQSPRYKIIEKRQSVAFWCNPISGHATLYWYQQILGQGPKLLIQFQNNGVVDDSQLPKDRFSAERLKGVDSTLKIQPAKLEDSAVYLCASSLTGGTEAFFGQGTRLTVV.

Note on this clone: A junction boundary mismatches the germline segment, possibly from a read error. This sequence joins TRBV5-5 and TRBJ2-7; D assignment may be TRBD1 or TRBD2 (6 bases each). Germline values: CDR1 SGHKS, CDR2 YYEKEE (reference sequence). The CDR3 runs 12 residues. CDR3 nucleotides: TGTGCCAGCAGCTCGCGGGACACAGCTTTGAACTTC. Amino acids: CASSSRDTALNF. The variable domain in full, completed from reference TRBV5-5 and TRBJ2-7, reads DAGVTQSPTHLIKTRGQQVTLRCSPISGHKSVSWYQQVLGQGPQFIFQYYEKEERGRGNFPDRFSARQFPNYSSELNVNALLLGDSALYLCASSSRDTALNFGPGTRLTVT.

This rearrangement joins TRBV21-1 to TRBJ2-5. TRBV21-1 is a pseudogene locus. The CDR3 is 12 amino acids. Written as DNA, the CDR3 is TGTGCCAGCAGCTTGAGGGGAGAGACCCAGTACTTC. Amino acids: CASSLRGETQYF.

The chain combines TRBV6-4 with TRBJ2-7; 7 bases fit TRBD2. CDR1 MRHNA and CDR2 SNTAGT come from the germline V gene. V was pared by 5 bases and J by 5 bases, with 3 bases of the junction left unmatched. This CDR3 is 12 amino acids long. The CDR3, as DNA: TGTGCCAGCAGTTACGCGGGGGACGAGCAGTACTTC. Protein: CASSYAGDEQYF.

Only a few counts were recorded for this clone. The chain recombines TRBV7-8 with TRBJ1-2, with 9 bases aligning to TRBD1. This CDR3 spans 13 amino acids. From germline, CDR1 is SGHVS and CDR2 FQNEAQ. V lost 4 bases, J lost 8 bases, and 5 bases stayed unmatched. CDR3 loop: CASSWGQGYGYTF. The CDR3 DNA follows: TGTGCCAGCAGCTGGGGACAGGGATACGGCTACACCTTC. Looking up the rest from reference TRBV7-8 and TRBJ1-2 gives the full variable domain: GAGVSQSPRYKVAKRGQDVALRCDPISGHVSLFWYQQALGQGPEFLTYFQNEAQLDKSGLPSDRFFAERPEGSVSTLKIQRTQQEDSAVYLCASSWGQGYGYTFGSGTRLTVV.

The chain is built from TRBV7-3 and TRBJ2-2; unclear D gene. Trimming removed 5 bases from V and 1 base from J, with 8 bases in between. The CDR3 is 14 residues long. CDR1 and CDR2 from the germline V gene are SGHTA and FQGTGA. CDR3 region: CASSDKMNTGELFF. The CDR3 nucleotides read TGTGCCAGCAGCGACAAAATGAACACCGGGGAGCTGTTTTTT.

V gene TRBV19 combines with J gene TRBJ2-7; either TRBD1 or TRBD2 may fit D (5 bases each). The CDR3 has 11 amino acids. Per the germline V gene, CDR1 is LNHDA and CDR2 is SQIVND (reference sequence). V lost 10 bases and J lost 7, with 14 bases in between. Written as DNA, the CDR3 is TGTGCCATCGGGACGTGGCGGGAGCAGTACTTC. This codes for CAIGTWREQYF.

The chain has TRBV9 and TRBJ2-7, with 8 bases lining up with TRBD1. The CDR3 has 14 residues. The germline gives CDR1 SGDLS, CDR2 YYNGEE. V shed 4 bases and J 3 bases; nucleotides not matched to a gene: 6. The chain's CDR3 is CASSPGQASYEQYF. CDR3 DNA: TGTGCCAGCAGCCCGGGACAGGCAAGCTACGAGCAGTACTTC.

The gene calls are TRBV19 and TRBJ2-1; D perhaps matches TRBD2 (6 bases). Trimming pared 3 bases from V and 8 bases from J, leaving 8 bases between. This CDR3 comprises 12 residues. The germline gives CDR1 LNHDA, CDR2 SQIVND (reference sequence). The CDR3 nucleotides are TGTGCCAGTAGTATTTGGGGGGATGAGCAGTTCTTC. Amino acids: CASSIWGDEQFF. The full variable domain, with the rest looked up from reference TRBV19 and TRBJ2-1, is DGGITQSPKYLFRKEGQNVTLSCEQNLNHDAMYWYRQDPGQGLRLIYYSQIVNDFQKGDIAEGYSVSREKKESFPLTVTSAQKNPTAFYLCASSIWGDEQFFGPGTRLTVL.

In the case of this clone: This CDR3 is also generated by other DNA sequences in the sample. The chain couples TRBV9 to TRBJ1-1, with a possible D match to TRBD1 (6 bases). This CDR3 region has 15 residues. V was cut by 0 bases and J by 1 base, with 10 bases left in between. From germline, CDR1 is SGDLS and CDR2 YYNGEE. The CDR3: CASSVGGAGNTEAFF. CDR3 nucleotides: TGTGCCAGCAGCGTAGGGGGGGCTGGGAACACTGAAGCTTTCTTT.

CDR3 nucleotides: TGTGCCAGCAGCAAAGCTGGGGGCGAAGGTGGCTGGTATGAGCAGTTCTTC. This gives the protein CASSKAGGEGGWYEQFF. This rearrangement joins TRBV9 to TRBJ2-1; perhaps TRBD1 as D (6 bases). CDR1 SGDLS and CDR2 YYNGEE come from the germline V gene. The CDR3 covers 17 residues. The ends were cut back, 4 bases at V and 8 bases at J, with 25 bases in the middle.

J is TRBJ1-1 and V is TRBV9; TRBD1 might be the D (6 bases). The length of the CDR3 is 14 residues. The germline V and J ends were trimmed by 4 bases and 4 bases, with 14 bases remaining between them. Germline V gene lookup returns CDR1 SGDLS and CDR2 YYNGEE. The CDR3 region is CASSPVGGSTEAFF. The CDR3 coding sequence is TGTGCCAGCAGCCCGGTAGGGGGGAGCACTGAAGCTTTCTTT.